A single sample gave rise to the 4 T cell receptor beta chains below, sequenced in a study of shared T cell receptors in the human thymus. The repertoire was sequenced with immunoSEQ multiplex PCR; TCRdb's copy has only in-frame clones and lacks some. The sample yields hundreds of thousands of clones, around 87% seen once. These sequences were also reported in another study, on human thymus T cells.

Sequencing was performed on thymocytes. Receptors were obtained from a boy under two years old with a congenital heart defect.

The rearrangement joins TRBV27 to TRBJ1-5, with a weak D call TRBD1 (6 bases). Trimming removed 2 bases from V and 4 bases from J, with 18 bases in between. The CDR3 is 17 residues long. CDR1 and CDR2 from the germline V gene are MNHEY and SMNVEV (reference sequence). The CDR3 nucleotides read TGTGCCAGCAGTTTAACCGGGACAACTGTGTTAAATCAGCCCCAGCATTTT. Amino acid sequence: CASSLTGTTVLNQPQHF.

The rearrangement joins TRBV30 to TRBJ1-4, with D unclear. In germline, CDR1 is GTSNPN, CDR2 SVGIG (reference sequence). The CDR3 is made up of 15 amino acids. Trimming shortened V by 4 bases and J by 0 bases, and 12 bases separated the two germline ends. The CDR3 here is CAWKTTDATNEKLFF. DNA of the CDR3: TGTGCCTGGAAGACAACAGATGCAACTAATGAAAAACTGTTTTTT.

The CDR3 nucleotides read TGTGCCAGCAGCTTAGATCTGGGGGCCCCAAATGAGCAGTTCTTC. It codes for CASSLDLGAPNEQFF. This chain connects TRBV11-2 to TRBJ2-1, with D maybe TRBD1 (6 bases). Trimming cost V 0 bases and J 7 bases, with 13 bases left between them. Looked up from germline, CDR1 is SGHAT and CDR2 is FQNNGV. This CDR3 spans 15 amino acids. The variable domain in full, completed from reference TRBV11-2 and TRBJ2-1, reads EAGVAQSPRYKIIEKRQSVAFWCNPISGHATLYWYQQILGQGPKLLIQFQNNGVVDDSQLPKDRFSAERLKGVDSTLKIQPAKLEDSAVYLCASSLDLGAPNEQFFGPGTRLTVL.

The chain employs TRBV29-1 and TRBJ1-1; D ambiguous. This CDR3 has 13 amino acids. Germline values: CDR1 SQVTM, CDR2 ANQGSEA. V shed 4 bases and J shed 1 base, with 10 bases lying between them. CDR3 region: CSVGQVPNTEAFF. The DNA of the CDR3 is TGCAGCGTTGGGCAGGTTCCGAACACTGAAGCTTTCTTT.